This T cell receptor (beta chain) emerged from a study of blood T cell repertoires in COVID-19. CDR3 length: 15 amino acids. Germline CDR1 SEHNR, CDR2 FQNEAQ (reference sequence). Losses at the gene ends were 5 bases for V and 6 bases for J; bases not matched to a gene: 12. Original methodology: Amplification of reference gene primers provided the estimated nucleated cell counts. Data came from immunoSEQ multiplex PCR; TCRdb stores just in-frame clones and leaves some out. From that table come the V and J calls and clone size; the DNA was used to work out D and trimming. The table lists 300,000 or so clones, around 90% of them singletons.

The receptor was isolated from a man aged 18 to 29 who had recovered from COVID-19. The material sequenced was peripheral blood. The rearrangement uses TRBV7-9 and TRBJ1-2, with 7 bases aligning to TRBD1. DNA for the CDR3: TGTGCCAGCAGCCAATCACAGGGGTGGAACGATGGCTACACCTTC. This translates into CASSQSQGWNDGYTF.